This passage covers 31 T cell receptor beta chains from one sample sequenced in a study of T cells in Graves' hyperthyroidism and ophthalmopathy. RNA transcripts yielded amplified TCR beta CDR3 regions. Initially, a first-round RT-PCR of the TCR CDR3 employed the HTBI primer set. A single record per CDR3 protein comes from TCRdb applying MiXCR to the multiplex PCR reads. Found here are some 180,000 distinct CDR3 sequences, about 17% of them singletons; the top ten hold roughly 49%. Specimen: blood. The source is a woman in her forties or fifties with Graves' hyperthyroidism.

This clonotype was seen repeatedly, ten times or more. The V gene is TRBV7-2, the J gene TRBJ2-7; 12 positions match TRBD2. Trimming took 6 bases from V and 6 from J; bases not matched to a gene: 6. The length of the CDR3 is 14 residues. The germline CDR1 and CDR2 sequences are SGHTA and FQGNSA. As DNA, the CDR3 is TGTGCCAGCAGGGAAGGACTAGCGGGACTCGAGCAGTACTTC. Translated: CASREGLAGLEQYF.

This clonotype was counted ten times or more. This chain uses TRBV11-2 with TRBJ2-2; a weak D match, TRBD1 (5 bases). The end of the DNA aligns better with TRBJ1-1, so the J call may be wrong. The CDR3 consists of 12 residues. Germline lookup yields CDR1 SGHAT and CDR2 FQNNGV. CDR3: CASSFTTGGAFF. Here the CDR3 DNA reads TGTGCCAGCAGCTTTACGACCGGGGGAGCTTTCTTT.

This clonotype was picked up many times. V gene TRBV2 combines with J gene TRBJ2-5; D remains ambiguous. Deletions cut 0 bases from V and 5 bases from J, with 7 bases between. The CDR3 is 13 residues long. Germline CDR1 SNHLY, CDR2 FYNNEI. CDR3 nucleotides: TGTGCCAGCAGTGAAGCACTGTGGGAGACCCAGTACTTC. It specifies CASSEALWETQYF.

This clonotype was observed at least ten times. The chain employs TRBV7-9 and TRBJ2-5, with D possibly being TRBD1 (6 bases). Trimming took off 4 bases at V and 2 bases at J, with 11 bases between the two ends. CDR3 size: 14 residues. CDR1 and CDR2 from the germline V gene are SEHNR and FQNEAQ (reference sequence). CDR3 sequence (DNA): TGTGCCAGCAGCTACAGGGAATGGCAAGAGACCCAGTACTTC. Residues: CASSYREWQETQYF. The full variable domain, in which reference TRBV7-9 and TRBJ2-5 provide the parts outside the CDR3, is DTGVSQNPRHKITKRGQNVTFRCDPISEHNRLYWYRQTLGQGPEFLTYFQNEAQLEKSRLLSDRFSAERPKGSFSTLEIQRTEQGDSAMYLCASSYREWQETQYFGPGTRLLVL.

V and J are TRBV6-2 or TRBV6-3 and TRBJ1-5; D may be TRBD1 (6 bases). The CDR3 has 13 residues. Germline-derived CDR1 and CDR2 are MNHEY and SVGEGT. Trimming took off 7 bases at V and 7 bases at J, with 14 bases between the two ends. CDR3 DNA: TGTGCCAGCACCGGAGGGGGTATCCAGCCCCAGCATTTT. This translates into CASTGGGIQPQHF.

The CDR3 sequence is CASSPSWRYEQYF. The CDR3 DNA reads TGTGCCAGCAGCCCCAGCTGGAGATACGAGCAGTACTTC. The chain couples TRBV11-2 to TRBJ2-7; D is uncertain. Germline CDR1 is SGHAT and CDR2 is FQNNGV. V gave up 5 bases and J gave up 4 bases, with 12 bases separating them. The CDR3 totals 13 residues.

To note about this clonotype: A much larger clonotype is one base distant, so this may be a read error. The chain combines TRBV6-1 with TRBJ2-5, with a weak D call TRBD2 (5 bases). Looked up from germline, CDR1 is MNHNS and CDR2 is SASEGT. V lost 7 bases, J lost 1 base, and 16 bases lay in between. CDR3 length: 15 residues. The CDR3 DNA reads TGTGCCAGCACCGGGATAGTGGGCCTCCAAGAGACCCAGTACTTC. This encodes CASTGIVGLQETQYF.

This clonotype was recorded at least ten times. The V call is TRBV9, the J call TRBJ2-1; no definite D call. V was cut by 0 bases and J by 9 bases, with 13 bases left in between. The CDR3 totals 14 residues. In germline, CDR1 is SGDLS, CDR2 YYNGEE. Written as DNA, the CDR3 is TGTGCCAGCAGCGTAGCTACGCAGATTACTGAGCAGTTCTTC. Translating it yields CASSVATQITEQFF.

In this sample, this clonotype turned up many times. The DNA of the CDR3 is TGTGCCAGCAGCCACAACTTAGCGGGAGGGTTAGATACGCAGTATTTT. Its translation is CASSHNLAGGLDTQYF. The gene calls are TRBV3-1 and TRBJ2-3, with 11 bases identical to TRBD2. After removal of 3 bases from V and 5 bases from J, the junction contained 7 bases not matched to a gene. Germline assignment: CDR1 LGHDT and CDR2 YNNKEL (reference sequence). The CDR3 covers 16 residues.

This clonotype was counted at least ten times. The V call is TRBV2, the J call TRBJ2-3; D not certain. CDR1 and CDR2 from the germline V gene are SNHLY and FYNNEI. This CDR3 is 10 amino acids long. The V end was cut by 5 bases, the J end by 5 bases, with 2 bases between. CDR3 sequence reads: CASSLDTQYF. CDR3 nucleotides: TGTGCCAGCAGTCTAGATACGCAGTATTTT.

This clonotype was detected a few times. The chain links TRBV15 to TRBJ2-3, with D hard to call. The ends were cut back, 1 base at V and 3 bases at J, with 11 bases in the middle. This CDR3 region has 15 residues. Germline CDR1 reads LNHNV; CDR2 reads YYDKDF (reference sequence). CDR3 bases: TGTGCCACCAGCAGAGCCTACCCCGGGACAGATACGCAGTATTTT. As protein: CATSRAYPGTDTQYF.

In this sample, this clonotype turned up a few times. The CDR3 protein is CASSAGTGRRTGELFF. The DNA of the CDR3 is TGTGCCAGCAGCGCTGGGACAGGGAGGCGCACCGGGGAGCTGTTTTTT. The chain is built from TRBV9 and TRBJ2-2; 9 nucleotides agree with TRBD1. CDR3 length equals 16 residues. The germline V gene encodes CDR1 SGDLS and CDR2 YYNGEE. J gave up 4 bases and V 3 bases, and 7 bases lay outside the gene matches.

The CDR3 is CASSLGTVGSGNQPQHF. The CDR3 DNA reads TGTGCCAGCAGCTTAGGGACGGTGGGCTCAGGCAATCAGCCCCAGCATTTT. The V and J genes are TRBV7-6 and TRBJ1-5; D unresolved. Germline assignment: CDR1 SGHVS and CDR2 FNYEAQ. V was pared by 1 base and J by 2 bases, with 15 bases between. The CDR3 length is 17 residues.

This clonotype was observed many times. The rearrangement joins TRBV7-3 to TRBJ1-2, with TRBD1 matching 7 bases. Looked up from germline, CDR1 is SGHTA and CDR2 is FQGTGA. The CDR3 loop spans 13 amino acids. V lost 3 bases and J lost 8; bases outside the gene matches: 6. For the CDR3, the DNA is TGTGCCAGCAGCTTGCAGACAGGGCTGGGCTACACCTTC. Its protein product is CASSLQTGLGYTF.

CDR3 amino acids: CASSPGRLSYNEQFF. For the CDR3, the DNA is TGTGCCAGCAGCCCCGGGCGACTTTCCTACAATGAGCAGTTCTTC. The genes are TRBV5-6 and TRBJ2-1; D not resolved. Germline CDR1 reads SGHDT; CDR2 reads YYEEEE. The CDR3 is 15 residues long. The V and J ends lost 4 bases and 1 base respectively, with 12 bases between them. Full variable domain (outside the CDR3, taken from reference TRBV5-6 and TRBJ2-1): DAGVTQSPTHLIKTRGQQVTLRCSPKSGHDTVSWYQQALGQGPQFIFQYYEEEERQRGNFPDRFSGHQFPNYSSELNVNALLLGDSALYLCASSPGRLSYNEQFFGPGTRLTVL.

The table lists this clonotype with a few counts. This chain joins TRBV30 and TRBJ1-2, with 7 positions matching TRBD1. The junction had 4 bases not matched to a gene; V was cut back by 1 base and J by 2 bases. CDR3 length: 14 residues. Germline CDR1 and CDR2: GTSNPN and SVGIG (reference sequence). This chain's CDR3 is CAWSAGGSNYGYTF. Here the CDR3 DNA reads TGTGCCTGGAGTGCAGGGGGAAGCAACTATGGCTACACCTTC.

The rearrangement links TRBV12-3 or TRBV12-4 to TRBJ2-2; weak D call: TRBD2 (5 bases). The length of the CDR3 is 17 residues. Between the trimmed V and J ends, which lost 4 bases and 0 bases, there was a span of 15 bases. The CDR3 spells CASSSLKRNPNTGELFF. CDR3 sequence (DNA): TGTGCCAGCAGTTCCTTAAAGCGGAACCCGAACACCGGGGAGCTGTTTTTT.

This clonotype has more than one count but fewer than ten. This chain links TRBV11-2 with TRBJ1-2; TRBD1 aligns across 11 bases. CDR1 SGHAT and CDR2 FQNNGV come from the germline V gene. V lost 6 bases and J lost 12; bases outside the gene matches: 12. The CDR3 is 14 amino acids. The CDR3 spells CASRSLGTGGGDTF. The DNA for the CDR3 is TGTGCCAGCAGATCCCTAGGGACAGGGGGAGGGGACACCTTC.

This clonotype was seen at least ten times. This sequence joins TRBV7-2 and TRBJ2-5, with D uncertain. V was pared by 2 bases and J by 5 bases, with 12 bases between. Germline V gives CDR1 SGHTA, CDR2 FQGNSA. The CDR3 spans 14 residues. CDR3 loop: CASSLSPDLETQYF. CDR3 DNA: TGTGCCAGCAGCTTAAGCCCGGATCTGGAGACCCAGTACTTC.

This clonotype was counted between two and nine times. The V and J genes are TRBV24-1 and TRBJ2-4, with D hard to call. V lost 5 bases, J lost 0 bases, and 7 bases lay in between. Germline-derived CDR1 and CDR2 are KGHDR and SFDVKD. The CDR3 extends over 14 amino acids. CDR3 bases: TGTGCCACCAGTGGAAGTGGAGCCAAAAACATTCAGTACTTC. It specifies CATSGSGAKNIQYF.

This clonotype was detected only a few times. The V call is TRBV11-3, the J call TRBJ1-6; maybe TRBD1 (5 bases). CDR3 size: 13 residues. V lost 3 bases and J lost 10, with 10 bases in between. Per germline, CDR1 SGHNT and CDR2 YENEEA. The CDR3 nucleotides are TGTGCCAGCAGCTTTGGGGGTTACTCACCCCTCCACTTT. Translated: CASSFGGYSPLHF.

Ten or more counts support this clonotype. V usage is TRBV2 and J usage is TRBJ2-5; 14 nucleotides line up with TRBD2. J lost 1 base, V lost 6 bases, and 4 bases had no gene match. The CDR3 length is 16 residues. The germline CDR1 and CDR2 sequences are SNHLY and FYNNEI. The CDR3 nucleotides read TGTGCCAGCAGGTCCGGGACTAGCGGGAGCCAAGAGACCCAGTACTTC. Protein sequence: CASRSGTSGSQETQYF. The full variable domain, completed using reference TRBV2 and TRBJ2-5, is EPEVTQTPSHQVTQMGQEVILRCVPISNHLYFYWYRQILGQKVEFLVSFYNNEISEKSEIFDDQFSVERPDGSNFTLKIRSTKLEDSAMYFCASRSGTSGSQETQYFGPGTRLLVL.

This clonotype was counted at least ten times. The V call is TRBV3-1, the J call TRBJ2-7; TRBD1 matches at 7 bases. The CDR3 consists of 15 residues. The ends lost 6 bases at V and 4 bases at J; junction bases unmatched: 12. Germline assignment: CDR1 LGHDT and CDR2 YNNKEL (reference sequence). CDR3 sequence: CASRRTGTATYEQYF. The CDR3 nucleotides read TGTGCCAGCAGGCGTACCGGGACAGCTACATACGAGCAGTACTTC.

This chain links TRBV15 with TRBJ2-7; maybe TRBD2 (6 bases). V gave up 5 bases and J gave up 3 bases, with 8 bases separating them. The CDR3 totals 12 residues. In germline, CDR1 is LNHNV, CDR2 YYDKDF (reference sequence). The CDR3 bases are TGTGCCACCAGCTTCGGGAGCTACGAGCAGTACTTC. It yields the protein CATSFGSYEQYF.

This clonotype was seen only a few times. J is TRBJ1-4 and V is TRBV5-8, with 9 bases fitting TRBD1. CDR3 length: 18 residues. The germline V gene encodes CDR1 SGHTS and CDR2 YDEGEE. Unmatched junction bases numbered 10, after V lost 2 bases and J lost 2 bases. CDR3 sequence (DNA): TGTGCCAGCAGCTTAGTTGGGACAGGGATGACTACTAATGAAAAACTGTTTTTT. Translated, it gives CASSLVGTGMTTNEKLFF.

The sample holds many counts of this clonotype. This sequence joins TRBV6-1 and TRBJ2-7; D is unclear. Trimming took 6 bases from V and 6 from J, leaving 18 bases between them. The CDR3 runs to 14 residues. Per the germline V gene, CDR1 is MNHNS and CDR2 is SASEGT. CDR3 coding DNA: TGTGCCAGCAGACCGGACGGAAGGGCCTCCGAGCAGTACTTC. Its protein product is CASRPDGRASEQYF.

CDR3 region: CASSRDRGPEAFF. CDR3 DNA sequence: TGTGCCAGCAGTCGTGACAGGGGGCCTGAAGCTTTCTTT. The chain links TRBV12-3 or TRBV12-4 to TRBJ1-1; 10 bases are shared with TRBD1. The CDR3 is 13 residues long. Trimming cost V 5 bases and J 6 bases; bases outside gene matches: 3.

The chain joins TRBV29-1 to TRBJ1-2; TRBD1 aligns across 9 bases. CDR1 and CDR2 from the germline V gene are SQVTM and ANQGSEA. The junction had 7 bases not matched to a gene; V was cut back by 6 bases and J by 2 bases. This CDR3 is 14 amino acids long. CDR3: CSVDGTGTNYGYTF. CDR3 sequence (DNA): TGCAGCGTAGACGGGACAGGGACCAACTATGGCTACACCTTC. The entire variable domain, with the rest obtained from reference TRBV29-1 and TRBJ1-2, is as follows: SAVISQKPSRDICQRGTSLTIQCQVDSQVTMMFWYRQQPGQSLTLIATANQGSEATYESGFVIDKFPISRPNLTFSTLTVSNMSPEDSSIYLCSVDGTGTNYGYTFGSGTRLTVV.

As to this clonotype: This may be a read error: a much more frequent sequence differs by one nucleotide. The V and J genes are TRBV24-1 and TRBJ2-1, with 15 positions matching TRBD2. The CDR3 loop spans 19 amino acids. Germline CDR1 KGHDR, CDR2 SFDVKD. Trimming took 6 bases from V and 8 from J; bases not matched to a gene: 16. Here the CDR3 DNA reads TGTGCCACCAGTCCACAGAGGACTAGCGGGAGGGCCTCTTTTGATGAGCAGTTCTTC. Translating it yields CATSPQRTSGRASFDEQFF.

This clonotype was seen ten or more times. The chain combines TRBV7-9 with TRBJ2-5; D is perhaps TRBD1 (6 bases). The germline V gene has CDR1 SEHNR and CDR2 FQNEAQ (reference sequence). Trimming removed 3 bases from V and 5 bases from J, with 16 bases in between. This CDR3 is built from 15 residues. CDR3 DNA: TGTGCCAGCAGCTTGGGGGCCGGGGTCGGGGAGACCCAGTACTTC. Translating gives CASSLGAGVGETQYF.

The sample holds many counts of this clonotype. V gene TRBV2 combines with J gene TRBJ1-5; the D gene is possibly TRBD1 (5 bases). There are 16 residues in the CDR3. Trimming removed 3 bases from V and 4 bases from J, with 16 bases in between. CDR1 is SNHLY and CDR2 is FYNNEI in the germline V gene. This CDR3 reads CASSDPIRQPNQPQHF. The CDR3 bases are TGTGCCAGCAGTGACCCGATTAGACAGCCGAATCAGCCCCAGCATTTT.